These T cell receptor beta chains were read from a single sample in a study of cytomegalovirus exposure and HLA in healthy donors. The protocol was immunoSEQ multiplex PCR, while the TCRdb copy is restricted to in-frame clones and leaves out a portion. The sample records 100,000 to 150,000 clones, 85% to 90% being singletons. The sequenced material came from PBMCs. The receptor source for this set is a woman in her late teens or twenties in good health and CMV-seronegative. CDR3s include the opening cysteine and the closing phenylalanine or tryptophan.

v_gene	j_gene	CDR3aa
TRBV15	TRBJ1-4	CATSRDLGGAEKLFF
TRBV18	TRBJ2-2	CASSRSKTGQGNTGELFF
TRBV6-4	TRBJ2-3	CASSDLASGGADTQYF
TRBV2	TRBJ2-3	CASSSNWEGMGTDTQYF
TRBV7-9	TRBJ2-5	CASSLGTGGETQYF
TRBV7-9	TRBJ2-7	CASSVRQGAYEQYF
TRBV7-9	TRBJ2-7	CASSSSGQSYEQYF
TRBV19	TRBJ1-1	CASSWGTGGPNTEAFF
TRBV10-3	TRBJ1-2	CATDESPLDRGKNYGYTF
TRBV27	TRBJ2-7	CASSSRGGLARGSYEQYF
TRBV19	TRBJ1-3	CASSIGQFLNTIYF
TRBV18	TRBJ1-1	CASSRDQPGQGGTEAFF
TRBV6-5	TRBJ2-2	CASVLSRGHGELFF
TRBV6-6	TRBJ2-2	CASREPGLAAGELFF
TRBV12-2	TRBJ2-1	CASRPGGGVDEQFF
TRBV4-1	TRBJ1-2	CASSQDWDGGDYTF
TRBV7-2	TRBJ2-5	CASSLGLAPGAQYF
TRBV7-7	TRBJ2-2	CASSLGQVNTGELFF
TRBV12-5	TRBJ2-1	CASGLGLGDYNEQFF
TRBV11-2	TRBJ2-1	CASSLRTGVREQFF
TRBV10-1	TRBJ1-1	CASSDEKNTEAFF
TRBV7-7	TRBJ2-5	CASSFERGETQYF
TRBV29-1	TRBJ2-7	CSVAGVSSPYEQYF
TRBV5-5	TRBJ2-7	CASVTGNYEQYF
TRBV6-5	TRBJ2-7	CASSFLTGPYEQYF
TRBV6-1	TRBJ1-2	CASGTGGAPGGFTF
TRBV7-4	TRBJ1-2	CASSLASGDYGYTF
TRBV29-1	TRBJ1-2	CSVLSKLATHGYTF
TRBV19	TRBJ1-5	CASTDRDSNQPQHF
TRBV7-9	TRBJ1-4	CASQGTINEKLFF
TRBV6-5	TRBJ1-1	CASAPRDGGNTEAFF